Given below is one T cell receptor (beta chain) in context. Its antigen is still unknown. Nothing much larger sits one base from this clone, and base qualities are not available. For sequencing of the TCRbeta CDR3 region, genomic DNA was extracted from the sorted cells. The immunoSEQ Assay was used to sequence the TCRbeta CDR3 regions. TCRdb mirrors the immuneACCESS table, restricted to in-frame sequences. Some clones are absent from its copies; in checked studies, under half trace to an unresolved V gene, and the reason for the others is unknown. In all, the sample holds around 110,000 clones, and just over 90% of those were seen once. Around 0.48% of the sample is held by the ten biggest clonotypes. Patients with a history of autoimmune disease or receiving systemic immunosuppression were excluded from the trial. Peripheral blood for TCR sequencing was drawn from every dose cohort at baseline, at cycle 4 day 1 and at cycle 7 day 1. Samples came from an open-label, multicenter, first-in-human phase I dose-escalation trial of ivuxolimab. The trial enrolled adults with locally advanced or metastatic head and neck squamous cell, hepatocellular, melanoma or renal cell carcinoma. Before TCR sequencing, CD4+ T cells and CD8+ T cells were sorted from peripheral blood as separate populations.

These data are taken from a study of OX40 agonist ivuxolimab in advanced cancers. About the full investigation: The costimulatory receptor OX40 (CD134) was targeted by ivuxolimab, a fully human IgG2 agonistic monoclonal antibody. Intravenous ivuxolimab was administered to patients every 2 weeks at six dose levels: 0.01, 0.1, 0.3, 1.5, 3 and 10 mg/kg. Among the approximately 54 dose-escalation patients, around 20 had hepatocellular carcinoma, 15 melanoma, 9 renal cell carcinoma and 9 head and neck cancer. The dose-escalation cohort was roughly 80% male with a mean age of about 60 years, ranging from 23 to 79. Prior anti-PD-1, anti-PD-L1 or anti-CTLA-4 therapy was permitted, and approximately 40% of dose-escalation patients had received checkpoint inhibitors. Three dose-escalation patients achieved partial responses, one with hepatocellular carcinoma and two with cutaneous melanoma. Peripheral TCRbeta sequencing aimed to test whether ivuxolimab altered TCR sequence diversity and caused clonal T-cell expansion. The paper covers the monotherapy dose-escalation part of the phase I ivuxolimab trial, which included N ≈ 57 patients. The paper as a whole reports these results and caveats: Partial responders in the 0.1-3.0 mg/kg groups had among the lowest normalized peripheral clonal expansion, especially among CD8+ T cells. Low levels of normalized T-cell clonal expansion were also shown by some nonresponding patients. Which antigens the clonally expanded peripheral T cells were specific for was not determined. At doses from 0.1 to 3.0 mg/kg, clonal expansion was seen in both CD4+ and CD8+ blood T cells between baseline and week 6. After ivuxolimab, expanded clones were on average more numerous among CD8+ T cells than among CD4+ T cells.

Trimming takes 3 bases from V and 0 bases from J, and the germline ends sit 6 bases apart. CDR3 length: 15 amino acids, cysteine to phenylalanine. The only DNA kept is the CDR3, 45 bases in frame from the first base. CDR1 SGHAT and CDR2 FQNNGV are derived from the germline V gene. The sequence derives from an adult with an advanced solid tumor such as melanoma, head and neck, liver or kidney cancer. Sequenced material: CD4+ or CD8+ T cells sorted from blood, taken in a trial of the OX40 agonist ivuxolimab. The chain links TRBV11-2 with TRBJ1-6, with the identity of the D gene unclear. The sequence in DNA is TGTGCCAGCAGCTTCGGAAACTCCTATAATTCACCCCTCCACTTT. This encodes CASSFGNSYNSPLHF.